One and the same sample provided the 19 T cell receptor beta chains below, sequenced in a study of blood T cell repertoires in COVID-19. Clones were sequenced by immunoSEQ multiplex PCR, and TCRdb holds only the in-frame ones, with some missing. The sample carries 200,000 to 300,000 clones, 86% recorded once. Sequencing was carried out using PBMCs or T cells enriched from blood (not recorded which). The receptors shown here come from a woman between 18 and 29 years old who had recovered from COVID-19.

This sequence joins TRBV3-1 (or the pseudogene TRBV3-2) and TRBJ2-5; 9 bases line up with TRBD1. The CDR3 is 17 residues long. The junction had 14 bases not matched to a gene; V was cut back by 4 bases and J by 5 bases. From germline, CDR1 is LGHDT and CDR2 YNNKEL (reference sequence). The CDR3 spells CASSLEGRTGAVETQYF. CDR3 DNA sequence: TGTGCCAGCAGCCTCGAAGGGAGGACAGGGGCGGTGGAGACCCAGTACTTC.

The V gene is TRBV2, the J gene TRBJ2-5, with 8 bases identical to TRBD2. The germline V gene has CDR1 SNHLY and CDR2 FYNNEI. V trimming: 4 bases; J trimming: 4 bases; junction bases outside the gene matches: 5. The CDR3 is 14 residues long. The CDR3 here is CASSGGLAGETQYF. The CDR3 coding sequence is TGTGCCAGCAGTGGGGGTCTAGCGGGAGAGACCCAGTACTTC.

The chain uses TRBV29-1 and TRBJ1-2, with a weak D call TRBD1 (6 bases). Deletions cut 5 bases from V and 5 bases from J, with 15 bases between. The germline gives CDR1 SQVTM, CDR2 ANQGSEA. The CDR3 runs to 13 residues. CDR3 nucleotide sequence: TGCAGCGTTCTGGACAGTCAAGGTTATGGCTACACCTTC. Translation gives CSVLDSQGYGYTF.

V is TRBV6-2 or TRBV6-3 and J is TRBJ2-7; D gene ambiguous. The CDR3 is made up of 12 amino acids. The germline V and J ends were trimmed by 6 bases and 3 bases, with 9 bases remaining between them. Per germline, CDR1 MNHEY and CDR2 SVGEGT. The CDR3 reads CASSRQNYEQYF. The CDR3 nucleotides read TGTGCCAGCAGCAGACAAAACTACGAGCAGTACTTC.

This clone showed up just once. The chain has TRBV29-1 and TRBJ2-5; 8 bases are shared with TRBD2. Germline V lookup: CDR1 SQVTM, CDR2 ANQGSEA. The CDR3 is 12 residues long. Trimming took 7 bases from V and 5 from J; bases not matched to a gene: 6. CDR3 DNA: TGCAGCGACCGGGGGGGCGGGGAGACCCAGTACTTC. It encodes CSDRGGGETQYF. Drawing the rest from reference TRBV29-1 and TRBJ2-5, the complete variable domain is SAVISQKPSRDICQRGTSLTIQCQVDSQVTMMFWYRQQPGQSLTLIATANQGSEATYESGFVIDKFPISRPNLTFSTLTVSNMSPEDSSIYLCSDRGGGETQYFGPGTRLLVL.

J is TRBJ1-4 and V is TRBV7-2; no reliable D call. Trimming left V 5 bases short and J 3 bases short, with 10 bases between. The germline V gene encodes CDR1 SGHTA and CDR2 FQGNSA. This CDR3 has 14 residues. CDR3 in DNA: TGTGCCAGCAGCCACCCCACGGCTAATGAAAAACTGTTTTTT. This gives the protein CASSHPTANEKLFF.

The rearrangement links TRBV5-6 to TRBJ2-3, with 8 bases that match TRBD2. J lost 8 bases, V lost 5 bases, and 13 bases had no gene match. CDR1 and CDR2 (germline): SGHDT, YYEEEE. This CDR3 contains 15 residues. The CDR3 DNA follows: TGTGCCAGCAGTCTCAGCGGGGGCCTTAGAAGTACGCAGTATTTT. This codes for CASSLSGGLRSTQYF.

The chain uses TRBV28 and TRBJ1-6; D not certain. Germline V gene data show CDR1 as MDHEN and CDR2 as SYDVKM. Trimming took off 6 bases at V and 7 bases at J, with 10 bases between the two ends. CDR3 size: 13 residues. CDR3 nucleotides: TGTGCCAGCAGGCAGGTCGAAAATTCACCCCTCCACTTT. It is translated as CASRQVENSPLHF.

The V and J genes are TRBV30 and TRBJ1-4, with TRBD1 identical over 9 bases. Germline V gene data show CDR1 as GTSNPN and CDR2 as SVGIG (reference sequence). The junction had 10 bases not matched to a gene; V was cut back by 2 bases and J by 12 bases. The CDR3 has 14 amino acids. The CDR3 protein is CAWSWGQGDEELFF. CDR3 bases: TGTGCCTGGAGTTGGGGACAGGGAGACGAGGAACTGTTTTTT.

This clone is a singleton in its sample. The chain couples TRBV28 to TRBJ2-3, with TRBD1 identical over 8 bases. In germline, CDR1 is MDHEN, CDR2 SYDVKM. This CDR3 is built from 18 residues. Germline trimming cut 3 bases from V and 0 bases from J; bases unmatched to any gene: 11. The CDR3, as DNA: TGTGCCAGCAGTTTGTTCGACAGGGGCGTCTCTAGCACAGATACGCAGTATTTT. This encodes CASSLFDRGVSSTDTQYF.

The CDR3 region is CASSPAPRVNIQYF. The CDR3 bases are TGCGCCAGCAGCCCCGCCCCGAGGGTTAACATTCAGTACTTC. The chain couples TRBV5-1 to TRBJ2-4; D might be TRBD2 (5 bases). Between the trimmed V and J ends, which lost 4 bases and 7 bases, there was a span of 15 bases. Germline CDR1 and CDR2: SGHRS and YFSETQ. CDR3 length: 14 amino acids. Variable domain in full (rest from reference TRBV5-1 and TRBJ2-4): KAGVTQTPRYLIKTRGQQVTLSCSPISGHRSVSWYQQTPGQGLQFLFEYFSETQRNKGNFPGRFSGRQFSNSRSEMNVSTLELGDSALYLCASSPAPRVNIQYFGAGTRLSVL.

This sequence joins TRBV6-2 or TRBV6-3 and TRBJ2-7, with D perhaps matching TRBD2 (6 bases). Germline CDR1 reads MNHEY; CDR2 reads SVGEGT. V lost 2 bases and J lost 5, with 19 bases in between. The CDR3 has 16 residues. In DNA, the CDR3 is TGTGCCAGCAGTTACCGCATGGAGCAAACGGGGGACGAGCAGTACTTC. It encodes CASSYRMEQTGDEQYF.

This chain joins TRBV9 and TRBJ2-1; the D is unclear. There are 17 residues in the CDR3. Trimming removed 2 bases at V and 1 base at J, with 16 bases between. CDR1 and CDR2 (germline): SGDLS, YYNGEE. In DNA, the CDR3 is TGTGCCAGCAGCGTCTATCCCCTAGTATCATCCTACAATGAGCAGTTCTTC. Translation gives CASSVYPLVSSYNEQFF.

Remarks on this clone: One end of the junction fails to match germline, which may point to a read error. This chain links TRBV7-3 with TRBJ2-5; 9 positions match TRBD1. This CDR3 has 18 residues. Germline V CDR1 and CDR2: SGHTA, FQGTGA. As DNA, the CDR3 is TGTGCCAGCAGCCTAACAGGGGGCGTACGAGGGCCCGAAGAGACCCAGTACTTC. Residues: CASSLTGGVRGPEETQYF.

The chain combines TRBV7-9 with TRBJ1-2, with a possible D match to TRBD1 (5 bases). Trimming took 2 bases from V and 3 from J, leaving 19 bases between them. Germline CDR1 and CDR2: SEHNR and FQNEAQ (reference sequence). The CDR3 totals 17 residues. The CDR3 nucleotides are TGTGCCAGCAGCTTACAGACGGCGGGGGTAGATTACTATGGCTACACCTTC. Protein sequence: CASSLQTAGVDYYGYTF.

The V gene is TRBV30, the J gene TRBJ2-1; D is perhaps TRBD2 (5 bases). The CDR3 runs to 15 residues. V shed 4 bases and J shed 8 bases, with 21 bases lying between them. Germline CDR1 GTSNPN, CDR2 SVGIG (reference sequence). The CDR3 nucleotides are TGTGCCTGGAAGGGTTCAGCGGCCCCCGGGGATGAGCAGTTCTTC. It yields the protein CAWKGSAAPGDEQFF.

The rearrangement links TRBV3-1 (or the pseudogene TRBV3-2) to TRBJ1-1; D is possibly TRBD1 (6 bases). CDR1 is LGHDT and CDR2 is YNNKEL in the germline V gene (reference sequence). CDR3 length equals 14 residues. Deletions cut 4 bases from V and 5 bases from J, with 14 bases between. For the CDR3, the DNA is TGTGCCAGCAGCCCCTGGACAGCGGCAACTGAAGCTTTCTTT. Amino acid sequence: CASSPWTAATEAFF.

V is TRBV2 and J is TRBJ2-7; tentatively, D is TRBD1 (6 bases). Germline CDR1 is SNHLY and CDR2 is FYNNEI. The CDR3 is made up of 12 amino acids. Trimming stripped 10 bases from V and 3 bases from J, with 13 bases between. CDR3 region: CATLGRGYEQYF. CDR3 sequence (DNA): TGTGCCACCCTAGGCAGGGGCTACGAGCAGTACTTC.

This clone was counted between two and nine times. V gene TRBV11-2 combines with J gene TRBJ2-2; a weak D match, TRBD1 (6 bases). CDR3 length: 13 residues. The V gene's germline CDR1 is SGHAT and CDR2 FQNNGV. V was shortened by 5 bases and J by 7 bases, with 11 bases between the two germline ends. In DNA, the CDR3 is TGTGCCAGCAGCCGGACAGATTACGGGGAGCTGTTTTTT. Its protein is CASSRTDYGELFF.